Presented here are 18 T cell receptor beta chains from one specimen sequenced in a study of blood T cell repertoires in COVID-19. Generated by immunoSEQ multiplex PCR, the TCRdb table keeps only in-frame clones and is missing some. The sample lists fewer than 250,000 clones; 88% were seen once. The material sequenced was peripheral blood. The origin of the receptors is a man aged 25-45 years with acute or convalescent COVID-19.

The rearrangement uses TRBV5-4 and TRBJ1-1; TRBD1 is a possible D gene (6 bases). Trimming shortened V by 0 bases and J by 1 base, and 10 bases separated the two germline ends. Germline V gene data show CDR1 as SGHNT and CDR2 as YYREEE (reference sequence). The CDR3 is 15 residues long. The CDR3 loop reads CASSLAQGSNTEAFF. Written as DNA, the CDR3 is TGTGCCAGCAGCTTGGCCCAGGGGTCGAACACTGAAGCTTTCTTT. Full variable domain (missing parts from reference TRBV5-4 and TRBJ1-1): ETGVTQSPTHLIKTRGQQVTLRCSSQSGHNTVSWYQQALGQGPQFIFQYYREEENGRGNFPPRFSGLQFPNYSSELNVNALELDDSALYLCASSLAQGSNTEAFFGQGTRLTVV.

J is TRBJ2-5 and V is TRBV5-4; 7 bases map to TRBD1. The V and J ends lost 4 bases and 5 bases, in that order; junction bases with no gene match: 8. The CDR3 has 14 amino acids. CDR1 and CDR2 from the germline V gene are SGHNT and YYREEE (reference sequence). CDR3 in DNA: TGTGCCAGCAGCGGGCAGGGCAGGGGGGAGACCCAGTACTTC. This codes for CASSGQGRGETQYF.

This chain links TRBV11-2 with TRBJ1-5; TRBD1 aligns across 12 bases. This CDR3 is 18 amino acids long. Germline loops: CDR1 SGHAT, CDR2 FQNNGV. Trimming removed 4 bases from V and 0 bases from J; junction bases left unmatched: 7. The CDR3 nucleotides are TGTGCCAGCAGCTCCGGGACAGGGGGCGTCAATAGCAATCAGCCCCAGCATTTT. Encoded protein: CASSSGTGGVNSNQPQHF. Full variable domain (missing parts from reference TRBV11-2 and TRBJ1-5): EAGVAQSPRYKIIEKRQSVAFWCNPISGHATLYWYQQILGQGPKLLIQFQNNGVVDDSQLPKDRFSAERLKGVDSTLKIQPAKLEDSAVYLCASSSGTGGVNSNQPQHFGDGTRLSIL.

The rearrangement uses TRBV6-1 and TRBJ1-4; unclear D gene. V dropped 3 bases and J dropped 5 bases, with 10 bases sitting between them. CDR3 length: 14 residues. Germline CDR1 is MNHNS and CDR2 is SASEGT. The CDR3 DNA reads TGTGCCAGCAGTGACCCAACAGTCAATGAAAAACTGTTTTTT. It specifies CASSDPTVNEKLFF.

The V call is TRBV5-1, the J call TRBJ1-1, with D unresolved. The CDR3 extends over 13 amino acids. CDR1 and CDR2 (germline): SGHRS, YFSETQ. V dropped 3 bases and J dropped 4 bases, with 10 bases sitting between them. CDR3 sequence reads: CASSSLGSTEAFF. The CDR3 nucleotides read TGCGCCAGCAGCTCCTTAGGGAGCACTGAAGCTTTCTTT.

The V gene is TRBV7-3, the J gene TRBJ2-1, with D possibly matching TRBD1 (5 bases). The CDR3 has 14 residues. V was pared by 2 bases and J by 0 bases, with 5 bases between. Germline V lookup: CDR1 SGHTA, CDR2 FQGTGA. The CDR3 nucleotides are TGTGCCAGCAGCTTACAGGGCTCCTACAATGAGCAGTTCTTC. This codes for CASSLQGSYNEQFF.

V is TRBV6-5 and J is TRBJ2-3; 8 bases are shared with TRBD1. The V and J ends lost 8 bases and 7 bases, in that order; junction bases with no gene match: 8. This CDR3 spans 13 amino acids. Germline CDR1 is MNHEY and CDR2 is SVGAGI. CDR3 sequence (DNA): TGTGCCAGCCGAGACAGGGGTTTATATACGCAGTATTTT. This translates into CASRDRGLYTQYF.

The chain employs TRBV2 and TRBJ1-2; D gene unclear. Germline V gene lookup returns CDR1 SNHLY and CDR2 FYNNEI. The CDR3 has 11 residues. V gave up 4 bases and J gave up 8 bases, with 8 bases separating them. The CDR3 region is CASSGLGGYTF. The CDR3 DNA is TGTGCCAGCAGTGGACTCGGCGGCTACACCTTC. Drawing the rest from reference TRBV2 and TRBJ1-2, the complete variable domain is EPEVTQTPSHQVTQMGQEVILRCVPISNHLYFYWYRQILGQKVEFLVSFYNNEISEKSEIFDDQFSVERPDGSNFTLKIRSTKLEDSAMYFCASSGLGGYTFGSGTRLTVV.

This clone was seen a handful of times. V gene TRBV6-1 combines with J gene TRBJ2-1; weak D call: TRBD1 (5 bases). In germline, CDR1 is MNHNS, CDR2 SASEGT. The CDR3 is made up of 13 amino acids. V was trimmed by 0 bases and J by 10 bases, leaving 10 bases between them. CDR3 region: CASSEATDREQFF. The CDR3 nucleotides are TGTGCCAGCAGTGAAGCGACAGACAGAGAGCAGTTCTTC.

V gene TRBV29-1 combines with J gene TRBJ1-2; D is ambiguous. The CDR3 is 11 residues long. Looked up from germline, CDR1 is SQVTM and CDR2 is ANQGSEA. The V gene lost 2 bases and the J gene lost 8 bases, with 9 bases spanning the gap. CDR3 coding DNA: TGCAGCGTTGAATACGGTCGGGGCTACACCTTC. Translated, it gives CSVEYGRGYTF.

The V and J genes are TRBV10-1 and TRBJ2-1; 10 bases align to TRBD2. CDR1 and CDR2 (germline): WNHNN, SYGVQD (reference sequence). The CDR3 sequence is 15 residues long. The V and J ends lost 2 bases and 7 bases, in that order; junction bases with no gene match: 5. CDR3 sequence reads: CASSESGRASNEQFF. The CDR3 nucleotides are TGCGCCAGCAGTGAGAGCGGGAGGGCCTCGAATGAGCAGTTCTTC.

This chain uses TRBV28 with TRBJ2-5; weak D call: TRBD2 (5 bases). Trimming shortened V by 0 bases and J by 2 bases, and 13 bases separated the two germline ends. The CDR3 has 16 amino acids. CDR1 is MDHEN and CDR2 is SYDVKM in the germline V gene. CDR3 DNA: TGTGCCAGCAGTTTATGGCCCGGGGAATTTCAAGAGACCCAGTACTTC. This sequence encodes CASSLWPGEFQETQYF.

The rearrangement links TRBV19 to TRBJ1-3; 8 nucleotides line up with TRBD1. The germline CDR1 and CDR2 sequences are LNHDA and SQIVND (reference sequence). The junction had 14 bases not matched to a gene; V was cut back by 3 bases and J by 4 bases. The CDR3 length is 18 residues. CDR3 DNA sequence: TGTGCCAGTAGTATGGCCGGCAGGGGGCAGTGTGCGGGAAACACCATATATTTT. Protein product: CASSMAGRGQCAGNTIYF.

V and J are TRBV7-9 and TRBJ2-1; 10 nucleotides agree with TRBD2. V was clipped by 8 bases and J by 4 bases; unmatched bases: 8. The CDR3 length is 15 residues. Germline V gene data show CDR1 as SEHNR and CDR2 as FQNEAQ (reference sequence). The CDR3 DNA is TGTGCCAGCCCCTCCGGGACTAGCGCTTACAATGAGCAGTTCTTC. Its translation is CASPSGTSAYNEQFF. Full variable domain (missing parts from reference TRBV7-9 and TRBJ2-1): DTGVSQNPRHKITKRGQNVTFRCDPISEHNRLYWYRQTLGQGPEFLTYFQNEAQLEKSRLLSDRFSAERPKGSFSTLEIQRTEQGDSAMYLCASPSGTSAYNEQFFGPGTRLTVL.

This clone was found once. This sequence joins TRBV19 and TRBJ2-3, with D possibly TRBD1 on 7 matching bases. V was pared by 4 bases and J by 3 bases, with 17 bases between. CDR1 is LNHDA, CDR2 SQIVND, per germline (reference sequence). The CDR3 contains 16 residues. The CDR3 protein is CASSTEGAPGTDTQYF. CDR3 nucleotide sequence: TGTGCCAGTAGTACGGAGGGGGCGCCGGGGACAGATACGCAGTATTTT.

This rearrangement joins TRBV6-5 to TRBJ2-1, with a weak D call TRBD2 (7 bases). V was clipped by 6 bases and J by 7 bases, with 19 bases between them. The CDR3 is made up of 15 amino acids. Looked up from germline, CDR1 is MNHEY and CDR2 is SVGAGI. The CDR3 DNA reads as TGTGCCAGCAGGCCCACGGGGGGCCGATTAAATGAGCAGTTCTTC. Translated, it gives CASRPTGGRLNEQFF.

The V gene is TRBV7-8, the J gene TRBJ1-3; no definite D call. The germline gives CDR1 SGHVS, CDR2 FQNEAQ. V lost 2 bases to trimming and J lost 0 bases, with 2 bases between them. The CDR3 runs 13 residues. CDR3 bases: TGTGCCAGCAGCTTACACTCTGGAAACACCATATATTTT. Encoded protein: CASSLHSGNTIYF.

The rearrangement links TRBV19 to TRBJ1-6; 9 nucleotides agree with TRBD1. Germline assignment: CDR1 LNHDA and CDR2 SQIVND (reference sequence). The CDR3 is made up of 16 amino acids. V lost 6 bases, J lost 7 bases, and 10 bases stayed unmatched. The CDR3 DNA follows: TGTGCCAGTAGCTTCCCGGGACAGGGTGGGAATTCACCCCTCCACTTT. Its protein is CASSFPGQGGNSPLHF.